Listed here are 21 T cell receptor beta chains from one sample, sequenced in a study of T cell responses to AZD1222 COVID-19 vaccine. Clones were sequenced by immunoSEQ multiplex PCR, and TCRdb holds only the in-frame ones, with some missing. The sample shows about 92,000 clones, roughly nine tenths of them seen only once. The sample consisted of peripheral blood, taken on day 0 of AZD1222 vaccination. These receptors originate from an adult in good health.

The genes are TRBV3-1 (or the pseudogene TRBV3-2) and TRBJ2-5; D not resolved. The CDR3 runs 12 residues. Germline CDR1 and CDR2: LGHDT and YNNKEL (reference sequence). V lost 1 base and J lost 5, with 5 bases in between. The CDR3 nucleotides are TGTGCCAGCAGCCAAGGAAGGGAGACCCAGTACTTC. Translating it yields CASSQGRETQYF.

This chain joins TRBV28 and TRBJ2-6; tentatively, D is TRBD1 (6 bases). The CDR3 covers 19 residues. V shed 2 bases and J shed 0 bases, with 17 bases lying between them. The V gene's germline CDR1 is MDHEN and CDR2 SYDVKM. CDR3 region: CASSLARTADFSGANVLTF. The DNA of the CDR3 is TGTGCCAGCAGTTTAGCTAGGACAGCCGATTTCTCTGGGGCCAACGTCCTGACTTTC.

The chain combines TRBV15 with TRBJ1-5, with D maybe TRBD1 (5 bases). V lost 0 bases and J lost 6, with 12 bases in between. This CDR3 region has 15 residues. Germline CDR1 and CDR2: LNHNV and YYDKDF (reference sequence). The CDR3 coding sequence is TGTGCCACCAGCAGAGATGCCCTGAGGGGTCAGCCCCAGCATTTT. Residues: CATSRDALRGQPQHF.

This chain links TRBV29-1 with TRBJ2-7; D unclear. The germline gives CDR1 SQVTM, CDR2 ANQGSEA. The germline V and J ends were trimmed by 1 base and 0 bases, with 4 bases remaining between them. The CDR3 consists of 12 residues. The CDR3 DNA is TGCAGCGTTGAAGGGGACTCCTACGAGCAGTACTTC. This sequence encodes CSVEGDSYEQYF.

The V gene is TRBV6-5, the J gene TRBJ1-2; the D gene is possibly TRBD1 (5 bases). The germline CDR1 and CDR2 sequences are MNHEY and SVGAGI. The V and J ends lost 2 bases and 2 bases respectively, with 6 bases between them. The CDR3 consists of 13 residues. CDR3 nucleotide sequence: TGTGCCAGCAGTTACGACAGAAACTATGGCTACACCTTC. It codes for CASSYDRNYGYTF.

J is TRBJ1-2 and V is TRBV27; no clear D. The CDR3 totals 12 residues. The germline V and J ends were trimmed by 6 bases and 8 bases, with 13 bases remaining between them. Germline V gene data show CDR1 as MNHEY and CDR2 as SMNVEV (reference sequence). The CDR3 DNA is TGTGCCAGCAGCGCAGGCGTGGGGGGCTACACCTTC. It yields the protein CASSAGVGGYTF.

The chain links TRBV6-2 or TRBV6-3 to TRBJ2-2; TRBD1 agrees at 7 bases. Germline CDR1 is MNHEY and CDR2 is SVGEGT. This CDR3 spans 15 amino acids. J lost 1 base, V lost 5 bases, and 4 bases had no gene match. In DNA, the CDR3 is TGTGCCAGCAGTAACAGACAGGGGAACACCGGGGAGCTGTTTTTT. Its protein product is CASSNRQGNTGELFF.

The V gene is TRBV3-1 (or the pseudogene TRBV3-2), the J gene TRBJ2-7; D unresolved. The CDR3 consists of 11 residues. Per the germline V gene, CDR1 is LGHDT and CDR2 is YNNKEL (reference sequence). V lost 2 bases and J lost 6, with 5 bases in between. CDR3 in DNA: TGTGCCAGCAGCCAATTGACCGAGCAGTACTTC. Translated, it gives CASSQLTEQYF.

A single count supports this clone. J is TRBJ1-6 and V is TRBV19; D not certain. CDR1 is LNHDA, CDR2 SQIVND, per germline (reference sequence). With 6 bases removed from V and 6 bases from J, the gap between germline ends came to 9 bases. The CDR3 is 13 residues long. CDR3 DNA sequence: TGTGCCAGTAGGGACGAAGGTAATTCACCCCTCCACTTT. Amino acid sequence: CASRDEGNSPLHF.

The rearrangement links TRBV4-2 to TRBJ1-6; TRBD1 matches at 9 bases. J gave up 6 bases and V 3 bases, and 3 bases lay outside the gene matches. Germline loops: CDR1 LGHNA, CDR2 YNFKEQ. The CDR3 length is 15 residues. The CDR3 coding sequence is TGTGCCAGCAGCCAGGGACAGGGAGTTAATTCACCCCTCCACTTT. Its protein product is CASSQGQGVNSPLHF.

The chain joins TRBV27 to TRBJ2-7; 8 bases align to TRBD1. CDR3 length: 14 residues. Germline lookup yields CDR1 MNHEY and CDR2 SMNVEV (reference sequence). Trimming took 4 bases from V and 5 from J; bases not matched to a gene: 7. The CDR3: CASSSLGRGHEQYF. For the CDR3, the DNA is TGTGCCAGCAGTTCCCTGGGCAGGGGGCACGAGCAGTACTTC.

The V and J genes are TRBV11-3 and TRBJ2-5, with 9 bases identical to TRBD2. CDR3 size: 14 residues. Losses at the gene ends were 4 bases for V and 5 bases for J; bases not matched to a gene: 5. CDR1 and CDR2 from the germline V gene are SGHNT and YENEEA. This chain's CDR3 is CASSSRTSVETQYF. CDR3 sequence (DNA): TGTGCCAGCAGCTCTAGGACTAGCGTGGAGACCCAGTACTTC.

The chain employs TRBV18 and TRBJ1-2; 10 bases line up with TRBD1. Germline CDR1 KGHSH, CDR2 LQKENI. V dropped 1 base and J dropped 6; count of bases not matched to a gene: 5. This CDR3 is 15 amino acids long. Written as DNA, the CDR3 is TGTGCCAGCTCACCACGGTCCGGGACAGGGGATGGCTACACCTTC. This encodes CASSPRSGTGDGYTF.

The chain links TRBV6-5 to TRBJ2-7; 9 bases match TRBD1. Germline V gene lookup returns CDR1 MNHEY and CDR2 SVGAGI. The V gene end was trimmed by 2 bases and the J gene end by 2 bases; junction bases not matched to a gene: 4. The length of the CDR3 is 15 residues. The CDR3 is CASSYKDRGTYEQYF. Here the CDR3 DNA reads TGTGCCAGCAGTTACAAGGACAGGGGAACCTACGAGCAGTACTTC.

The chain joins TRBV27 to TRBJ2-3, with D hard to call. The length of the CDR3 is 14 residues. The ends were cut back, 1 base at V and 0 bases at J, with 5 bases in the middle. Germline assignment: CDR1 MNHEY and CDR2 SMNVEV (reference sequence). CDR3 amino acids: CASSLFGSTDTQYF. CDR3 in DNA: TGTGCCAGCAGTTTATTCGGTAGCACAGATACGCAGTATTTT.

CDR3 amino acids: CASGENYGYTF. CDR3 coding DNA: TGTGCCAGCGGGGAGAACTATGGCTACACCTTC. The rearrangement joins TRBV6-6 to TRBJ1-2; no firm D call. The V gene lost 8 bases and the J gene lost 2 bases, with 6 bases spanning the gap. Germline V gene lookup returns CDR1 MNHNY and CDR2 SVGAGI (reference sequence). This CDR3 is 11 amino acids long.

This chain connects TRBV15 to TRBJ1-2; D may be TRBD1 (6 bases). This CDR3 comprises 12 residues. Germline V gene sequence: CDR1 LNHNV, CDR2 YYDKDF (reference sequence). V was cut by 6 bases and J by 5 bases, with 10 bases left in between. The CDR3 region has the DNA TGTGCCACCAGGGGGGGCGAGTATGGCTACACCTTC. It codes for CATRGGEYGYTF.

The CDR3 sequence is CASSLGQGPFNEQFF. The DNA for the CDR3 is TGCGCCAGCAGCCTCGGACAGGGTCCTTTCAATGAGCAGTTCTTC. This chain uses TRBV5-1 with TRBJ2-1, with 8 nucleotides matching TRBD1. V trimming: 4 bases; J trimming: 6 bases; junction bases outside the gene matches: 9. The V gene's germline CDR1 is SGHRS and CDR2 YFSETQ. The length of the CDR3 is 15 residues. Full variable domain (outside the CDR3, taken from reference TRBV5-1 and TRBJ2-1): KAGVTQTPRYLIKTRGQQVTLSCSPISGHRSVSWYQQTPGQGLQFLFEYFSETQRNKGNFPGRFSGRQFSNSRSEMNVSTLELGDSALYLCASSLGQGPFNEQFFGPGTRLTVL.

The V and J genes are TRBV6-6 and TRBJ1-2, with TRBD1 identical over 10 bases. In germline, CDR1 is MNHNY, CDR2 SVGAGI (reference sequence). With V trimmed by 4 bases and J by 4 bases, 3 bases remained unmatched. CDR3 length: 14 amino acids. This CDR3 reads CASSWDRGSYGYTF. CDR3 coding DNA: TGTGCCAGCAGTTGGGACAGGGGTTCCTATGGCTACACCTTC.

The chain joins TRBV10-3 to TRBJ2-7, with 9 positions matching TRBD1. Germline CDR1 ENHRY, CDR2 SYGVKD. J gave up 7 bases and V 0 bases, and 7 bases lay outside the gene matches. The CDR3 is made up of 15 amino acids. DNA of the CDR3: TGTGCCATCAGTGAGTCTACAGGGGGCTGGAGTGAGCAGTACTTC. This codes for CAISESTGGWSEQYF.

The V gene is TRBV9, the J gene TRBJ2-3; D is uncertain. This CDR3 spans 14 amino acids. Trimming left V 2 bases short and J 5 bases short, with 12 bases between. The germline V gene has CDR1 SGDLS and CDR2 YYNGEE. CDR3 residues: CASSVGSSRDTQYF. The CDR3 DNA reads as TGTGCCAGCAGCGTCGGATCCTCGAGAGATACGCAGTATTTT.